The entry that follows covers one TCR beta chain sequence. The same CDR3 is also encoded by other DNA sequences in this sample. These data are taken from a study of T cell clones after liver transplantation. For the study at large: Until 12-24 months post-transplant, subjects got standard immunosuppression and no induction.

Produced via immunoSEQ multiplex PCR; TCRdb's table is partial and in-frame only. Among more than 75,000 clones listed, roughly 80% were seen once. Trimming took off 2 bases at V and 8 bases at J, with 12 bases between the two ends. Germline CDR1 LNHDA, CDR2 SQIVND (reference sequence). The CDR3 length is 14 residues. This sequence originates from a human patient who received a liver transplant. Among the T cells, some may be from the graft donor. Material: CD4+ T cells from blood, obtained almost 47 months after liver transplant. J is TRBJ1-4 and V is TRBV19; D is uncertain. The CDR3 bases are TGTGCCAGTAGTATATCCAGGTCCAAGGAAAAACTGTTTTTT. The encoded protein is CASSISRSKEKLFF. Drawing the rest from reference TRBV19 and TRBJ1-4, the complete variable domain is DGGITQSPKYLFRKEGQNVTLSCEQNLNHDAMYWYRQDPGQGLRLIYYSQIVNDFQKGDIAEGYSVSREKKESFPLTVTSAQKNPTAFYLCASSISRSKEKLFFGSGTQLSVL.